The 4 T cell receptor beta chains presented below share a single source sample, sequenced in a study of T cells in Graves' hyperthyroidism and ophthalmopathy. Using RNA transcripts as the source, TCR beta CDR3 regions were amplified. The HTBI primer set served for first-round RT-PCR of the TCR CDR3. Using its own MiXCR run on the multiplex PCR reads, TCRdb lists one record per CDR3 protein. The data contain almost 250,000 distinct CDR3 sequences, around 26% of them singletons. The sequenced sample consisted of blood. These receptors were obtained from a middle-aged woman with Graves' ophthalmopathy.

This clonotype has just one count. One junction end does not reproduce the germline sequence, and a read error may be involved. The V and J genes are TRBV12-3 or TRBV12-4 and TRBJ2-7, with D perhaps matching TRBD2 (6 bases). CDR3 length: 11 amino acids. The CDR3 bases are TGTGCCAGCAGAAGCGGGTTCGCTCTTCGATTC. This codes for CASRSGFALRF.

This clonotype was detected many times. V and J are TRBV6-2 or TRBV6-3 and TRBJ2-7, with 7 bases fitting TRBD1. The germline CDR1 and CDR2 sequences are MNHEY and SVGEGT. There are 14 residues in the CDR3. V gave up 5 bases and J gave up 4 bases; unmatched junction bases: 8. The CDR3 is CASSPATGTYEQYF. CDR3 DNA sequence: TGTGCCAGCAGTCCCGCGACAGGGACATACGAGCAGTACTTC.

V usage is TRBV12-3 or TRBV12-4 and J usage is TRBJ2-7, with TRBD1 identical over 9 bases. The V and J ends lost 2 bases and 2 bases, in that order; junction bases with no gene match: 7. CDR3 length: 16 amino acids. CDR3 residues: CASSLSGQGFPYEQYF. CDR3 coding DNA: TGTGCCAGCAGTTTATCTGGACAGGGGTTCCCCTACGAGCAGTACTTC.

This clonotype was observed many times. The chain combines TRBV20-1 with TRBJ1-5; perhaps TRBD1 as D (6 bases). The CDR3 is made up of 14 amino acids. Germline CDR1 and CDR2: DFQATT and SNEGSKA (reference sequence). V was cut by 2 bases and J by 2 bases, with 10 bases left in between. The CDR3 reads CSARSRGGNQPQHF. CDR3 DNA sequence: TGCAGTGCTAGATCCAGGGGCGGCAATCAGCCCCAGCATTTT.